These 5 T cell receptor beta chains originate from one sample sequenced in a study of T-cell memory formation after mild COVID-19. MiXCR, applied by TCRdb to the 5' RACE reads, yields one record per CDR3 protein. The sample includes about 500,000 distinct CDR3 sequences, 20% of them seen just once. Sequenced: PBMCs or a T cell subset sorted from them (not recorded which). These receptors all stem from an adult woman who had mild COVID-19 (a few samples of this study predate the infection). Cell type and time point are not known.

This clonotype turned up a few times. The chain carries TRBV19 and TRBJ2-4; possibly TRBD2 for D (5 bases). From germline, CDR1 is LNHDA and CDR2 SQIVND (reference sequence). The CDR3 runs 15 residues. V was shortened by 1 base and J by 10 bases, with 17 bases between the two germline ends. This chain's CDR3 is CASSIVGLPRGIQYF. The DNA of the CDR3 is TGTGCCAGTAGTATAGTAGGACTCCCGAGAGGGATTCAGTACTTC.

The V gene is TRBV10-3, the J gene TRBJ2-1; 8 nucleotides line up with TRBD2. Germline CDR1 and CDR2: ENHRY and SYGVKD. Unmatched junction bases numbered 9, after V lost 8 bases and J lost 15 bases. CDR3 length: 11 amino acids. CDR3 region: CAIGAQRELFF. The CDR3 coding sequence is TGTGCCATCGGGGCCCAGCGGGAGTTGTTCTTC.

This chain uses TRBV7-9 with TRBJ1-4; D perhaps matches TRBD1 (5 bases). V was cut by 5 bases and J by 8 bases, with 15 bases left in between. The CDR3 spans 14 residues. Germline V lookup: CDR1 SEHNR, CDR2 FQNEAQ (reference sequence). The CDR3 protein is CASSNTAQGEKLFF. Here the CDR3 DNA reads TGTGCCAGCAGCAACACGGCCCAGGGAGAAAAACTGTTTTTT.

This clonotype was seen more than once but under ten times. This chain links TRBV12-3 or TRBV12-4 with TRBJ2-1, with D perhaps given as TRBD1 or TRBD2 (5 bases each). The V and J ends lost 1 base and 2 bases respectively, with 9 bases between them. The CDR3 sequence is 15 residues long. Written as DNA, the CDR3 is TGTGCCAGCAGTTTAGTCCAGGGACCCTACAATGAGCAGTTCTTC. Translating it yields CASSLVQGPYNEQFF.

The chain uses TRBV7-3 and TRBJ2-1; 9 bases line up with TRBD2. The CDR3 consists of 17 residues. CDR1 and CDR2 from the germline V gene are SGHTA and FQGTGA. Trimming took 4 bases from V and 5 from J; bases not matched to a gene: 12. CDR3 in amino acids: CASSSAAGGENDNEQFF. CDR3 bases: TGTGCCAGCAGCTCCGCTGCGGGGGGGGAAAATGACAATGAGCAGTTCTTC.